The present entry profiles one T cell receptor beta chain with its context. The data belong to a study of blood T cell repertoires in COVID-19. The overall study: Researchers got acute and convalescent COVID-19 samples from the United States, Italy and Spain. T cells, B-cell-depleted T cells, or PBMCs provided the cDNA or gDNA that served as material.

This study enrolled people aged 18 to 89 from roughly 24 US geographic areas. Categorization into cohorts depended on clinical history that participants reported. The data were produced by immunoSEQ multiplex PCR, yet TCRdb's version contains in-frame clones alone and is incomplete. The data show hundreds of thousands of clones, approximately 91% seen once. V gave up 6 bases and J gave up 2 bases; unmatched junction bases: 11. Germline V gives CDR1 MNHEY, CDR2 SMNVEV (reference sequence). The CDR3 runs 17 residues. The genes are TRBV27 and TRBJ2-1; 9 bases are shared with TRBD2. The sample was PBMCs or T cells enriched from blood (not recorded which). The TCR was taken from a woman aged 18-29 years who had been exposed to COVID-19. CDR3: CASRPRPSGDTYNEQFF. CDR3 bases: TGTGCCAGCAGACCCCGGCCTAGCGGGGACACCTACAATGAGCAGTTCTTC.